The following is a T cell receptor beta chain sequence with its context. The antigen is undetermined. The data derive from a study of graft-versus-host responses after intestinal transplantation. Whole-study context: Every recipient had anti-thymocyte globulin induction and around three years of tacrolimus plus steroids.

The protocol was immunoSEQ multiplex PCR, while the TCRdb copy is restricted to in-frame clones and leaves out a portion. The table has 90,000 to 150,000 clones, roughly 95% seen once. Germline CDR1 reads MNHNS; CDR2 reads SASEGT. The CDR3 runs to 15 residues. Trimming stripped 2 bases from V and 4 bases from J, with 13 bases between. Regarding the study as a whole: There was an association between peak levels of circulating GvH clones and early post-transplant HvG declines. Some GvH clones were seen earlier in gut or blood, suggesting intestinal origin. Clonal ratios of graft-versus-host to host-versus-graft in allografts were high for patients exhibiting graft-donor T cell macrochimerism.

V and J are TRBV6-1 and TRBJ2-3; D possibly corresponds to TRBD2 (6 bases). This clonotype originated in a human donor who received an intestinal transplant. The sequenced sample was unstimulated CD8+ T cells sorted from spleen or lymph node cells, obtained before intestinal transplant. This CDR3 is CASSERVSGADTQYF. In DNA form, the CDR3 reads TGTGCCAGCAGTGAAAGGGTTTCGGGAGCAGATACGCAGTATTTT.